Following are 6 T cell receptor beta chains from one sample sequenced in a study of radiation and T cells in renal cell carcinoma. Time point specified: blood 2 weeks post-SBRT. Treatment meaning: 15 Gy SBRT to primary tumor, nephrectomy 4 weeks later. Assay: immunoSEQ multiplex PCR; the TCRdb copy retains only in-frame clones and omits some. The table lists some 130,000 clones, about 88% of them singletons, with around 6% in the top ten. The material was blood, obtained from a patient whose treatment included radiotherapy and nephrectomy. The receptors come from a woman between 70 and 85 years old with renal cell carcinoma.

This chain connects TRBV18 to TRBJ2-2; TRBD2 is a possible D gene (6 bases). CDR3 size: 16 residues. Trimming stripped 3 bases from V and 4 bases from J, with 15 bases between. From germline, CDR1 is KGHSH and CDR2 LQKENI. The CDR3 DNA reads TGTGCCAGCTCACCCACGCCGGGACTCCGCACCGGGGAGCTGTTTTTT. Amino acids: CASSPTPGLRTGELFF.

This chain links TRBV6-1 with TRBJ1-5, with D perhaps matching TRBD1 (6 bases). Trimming removed 3 bases at V and 4 bases at J, with 13 bases between. The CDR3 sequence is 15 residues long. Germline CDR1 and CDR2: MNHNS and SASEGT. The CDR3 nucleotides read TGTGCCAGCAGTGACTTCGGACAGTCTAATCAGCCCCAGCATTTT. As protein: CASSDFGQSNQPQHF.

The V gene is TRBV7-2, the J gene TRBJ1-5; 11 nucleotides align to TRBD1. The CDR3 totals 14 residues. The germline CDR1 and CDR2 sequences are SGHTA and FQGNSA. The J segment lost 6 bases and the V segment lost 5 bases, leaving 3 bases of the junction unmatched. CDR3 in amino acids: CASSQDRGRQPQHF. CDR3 coding DNA: TGTGCCAGCAGCCAGGACAGGGGGCGTCAGCCCCAGCATTTT.

This sequence joins TRBV6-5 and TRBJ1-1; D is uncertain. Germline V gene sequence: CDR1 MNHEY, CDR2 SVGAGI. Trimming removed 4 bases from V and 7 bases from J, with 19 bases in between. CDR3 length equals 15 residues. The CDR3 region has the DNA TGTGCCAGCAGTTCCCGGACCATCCTCCCTGGTGAAGCTTTCTTT. Translated, it gives CASSSRTILPGEAFF.

This clone was seen once. V and J are TRBV11-2 and TRBJ2-2, with TRBD1 identical over 8 bases. With 7 bases clipped from V and 4 bases from J, the junction kept 5 bases outside the gene matches. CDR3 length: 14 residues. Germline CDR1 is SGHAT and CDR2 is FQNNGV. CDR3 coding DNA: TGTGCCAGCACCCAGGGGGCGCGCACCGGGGAGCTGTTTTTT. Amino acids: CASTQGARTGELFF. The variable domain in full, completed from reference TRBV11-2 and TRBJ2-2, reads EAGVAQSPRYKIIEKRQSVAFWCNPISGHATLYWYQQILGQGPKLLIQFQNNGVVDDSQLPKDRFSAERLKGVDSTLKIQPAKLEDSAVYLCASTQGARTGELFFGEGSRLTVL.

In regard to this clone: A read error may produce the germline difference seen at one junction end. This sequence joins TRBV27 and TRBJ1-5, with 9 bases matching TRBD1. From germline, CDR1 is MNHEY and CDR2 SMNVEV (reference sequence). The CDR3 length is 16 residues. CDR3 in amino acids: CASSLSKTGGGQPQHF. The CDR3 DNA reads TGTGCCAGCAGTCTATCAAAGACAGGGGGAGGACAGCCCCAGCATTTT.